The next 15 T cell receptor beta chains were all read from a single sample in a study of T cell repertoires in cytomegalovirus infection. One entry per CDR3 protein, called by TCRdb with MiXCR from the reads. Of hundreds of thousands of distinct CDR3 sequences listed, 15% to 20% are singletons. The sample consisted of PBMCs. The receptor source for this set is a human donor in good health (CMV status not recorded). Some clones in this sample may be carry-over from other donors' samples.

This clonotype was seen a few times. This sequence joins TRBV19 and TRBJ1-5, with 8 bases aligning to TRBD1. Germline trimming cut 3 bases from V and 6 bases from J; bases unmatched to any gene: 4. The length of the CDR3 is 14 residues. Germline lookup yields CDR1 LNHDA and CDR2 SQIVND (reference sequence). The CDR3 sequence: CASSIDRGLQPQHF. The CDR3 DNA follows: TGTGCCAGTAGTATCGACAGGGGACTTCAGCCCCAGCATTTT.

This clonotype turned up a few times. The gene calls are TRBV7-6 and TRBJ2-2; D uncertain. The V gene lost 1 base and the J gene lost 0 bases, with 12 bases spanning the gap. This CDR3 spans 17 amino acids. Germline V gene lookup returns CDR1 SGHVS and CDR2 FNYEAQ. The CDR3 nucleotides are TGTGCCAGCAGCTTAGATCTATCCAGGCCGAACACCGGGGAGCTGTTTTTT. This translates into CASSLDLSRPNTGELFF. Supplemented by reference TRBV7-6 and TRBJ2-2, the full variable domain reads GAGVSQSPRYKVTKRGQDVALRCDPISGHVSLYWYRQALGQGPEFLTYFNYEAQQDKSGLPNDRFSAERPEGSISTLTIQRTEQRDSAMYRCASSLDLSRPNTGELFFGEGSRLTVL.

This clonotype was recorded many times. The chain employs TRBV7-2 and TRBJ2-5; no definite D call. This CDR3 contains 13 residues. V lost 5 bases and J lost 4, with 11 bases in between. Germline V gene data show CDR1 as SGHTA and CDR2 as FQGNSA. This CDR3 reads CASSDGSSETQYF. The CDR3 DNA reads TGTGCCAGCAGCGACGGATCGTCAGAGACCCAGTACTTC. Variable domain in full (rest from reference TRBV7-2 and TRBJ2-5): GAGVSQSPSNKVTEKGKDVELRCDPISGHTALYWYRQSLGQGLEFLIYFQGNSAPDKSGLPSDRFSAERTGGSVSTLTIQRTQQEDSAVYLCASSDGSSETQYFGPGTRLLVL.

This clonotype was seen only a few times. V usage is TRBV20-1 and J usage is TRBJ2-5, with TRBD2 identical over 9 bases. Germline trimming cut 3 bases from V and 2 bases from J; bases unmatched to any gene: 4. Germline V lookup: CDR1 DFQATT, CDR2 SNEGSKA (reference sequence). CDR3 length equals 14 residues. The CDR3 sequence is CSARTSGKQETQYF. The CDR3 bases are TGCAGTGCTAGGACTAGCGGAAAGCAAGAGACCCAGTACTTC.

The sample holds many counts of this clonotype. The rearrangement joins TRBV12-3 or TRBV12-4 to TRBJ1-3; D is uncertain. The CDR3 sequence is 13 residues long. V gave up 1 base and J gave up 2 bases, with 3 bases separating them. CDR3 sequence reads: CASSLEPGNTIYF. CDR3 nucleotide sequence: TGTGCCAGCAGTTTAGAGCCTGGAAACACCATATATTTT.

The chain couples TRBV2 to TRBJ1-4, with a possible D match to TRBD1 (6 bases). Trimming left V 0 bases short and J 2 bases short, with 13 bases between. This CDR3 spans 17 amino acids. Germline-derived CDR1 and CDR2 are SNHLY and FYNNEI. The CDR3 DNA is TGTGCCAGCAGTGAAGCGCTTTGGGGGGGCACTAATGAAAAACTGTTTTTT. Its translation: CASSEALWGGTNEKLFF.

The CDR3 here is CASSPILNNEQFF. Here the CDR3 DNA reads TGTGCCAGCAGCCCGATACTTAACAATGAGCAGTTCTTC. The rearrangement links TRBV11-2 to TRBJ2-1; no definite D call. The CDR3 length is 13 residues. Germline V gene sequence: CDR1 SGHAT, CDR2 FQNNGV. Trimming removed 5 bases from V and 5 bases from J, with 10 bases in between. Full variable domain (rest looked up from reference TRBV11-2 and TRBJ2-1): EAGVAQSPRYKIIEKRQSVAFWCNPISGHATLYWYQQILGQGPKLLIQFQNNGVVDDSQLPKDRFSAERLKGVDSTLKIQPAKLEDSAVYLCASSPILNNEQFFGPGTRLTVL.

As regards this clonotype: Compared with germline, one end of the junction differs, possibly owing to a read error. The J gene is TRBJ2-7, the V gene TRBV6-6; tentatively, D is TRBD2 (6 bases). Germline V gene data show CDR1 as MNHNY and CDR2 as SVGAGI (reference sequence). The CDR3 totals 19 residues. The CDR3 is CASSYTTPYPAGLSYELYF. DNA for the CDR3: TGTGCCAGCAGTTACACGACCCCTTATCCGGCGGGACTCTCCTACGAGCTGTACTTC.

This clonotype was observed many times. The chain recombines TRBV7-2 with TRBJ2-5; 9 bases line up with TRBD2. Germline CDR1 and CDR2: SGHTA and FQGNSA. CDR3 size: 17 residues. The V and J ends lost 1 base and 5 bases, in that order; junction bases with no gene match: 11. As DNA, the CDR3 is TGTGCCAGCAGCTTAGGTCGGGCTAGCGGGGCGCAGGAGACCCAGTACTTC. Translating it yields CASSLGRASGAQETQYF.

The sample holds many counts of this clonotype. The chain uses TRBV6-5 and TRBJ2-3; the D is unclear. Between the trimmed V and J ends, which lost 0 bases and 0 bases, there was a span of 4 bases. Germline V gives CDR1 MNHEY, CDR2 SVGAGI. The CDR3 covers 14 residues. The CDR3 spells CASSYSRSTDTQYF. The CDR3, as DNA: TGTGCCAGCAGTTACTCGAGAAGCACAGATACGCAGTATTTT.

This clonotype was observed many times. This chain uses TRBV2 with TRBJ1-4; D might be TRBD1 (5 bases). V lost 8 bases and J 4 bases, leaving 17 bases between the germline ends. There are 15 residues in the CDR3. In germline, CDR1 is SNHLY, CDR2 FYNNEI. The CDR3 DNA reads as TGTGCCAGCGGGACCCAACAGGCAAATAATGAAAAACTGTTTTTT. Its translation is CASGTQQANNEKLFF.

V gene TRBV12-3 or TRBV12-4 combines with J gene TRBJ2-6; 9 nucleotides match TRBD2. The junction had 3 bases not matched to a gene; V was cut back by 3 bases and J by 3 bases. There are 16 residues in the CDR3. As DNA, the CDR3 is TGTGCCAGCAGTTTCCTAGCGGGGAGTGGGGCCAACGTCCTGACTTTC. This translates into CASSFLAGSGANVLTF.

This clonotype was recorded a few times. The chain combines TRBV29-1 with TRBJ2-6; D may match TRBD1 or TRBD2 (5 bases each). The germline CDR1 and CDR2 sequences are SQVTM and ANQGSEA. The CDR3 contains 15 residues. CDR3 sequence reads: CTLSGPNSGANVLTF. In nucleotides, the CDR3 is TGCACCCTATCGGGACCGAACTCTGGGGCCAACGTCCTGACTTTC. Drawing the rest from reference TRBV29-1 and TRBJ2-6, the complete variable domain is SAVISQKPSRDICQRGTSLTIQCQVDSQVTMMFWYRQQPGQSLTLIATANQGSEATYESGFVIDKFPISRPNLTFSTLTVSNMSPEDSSIYLCTLSGPNSGANVLTFGAGSRLTVL.

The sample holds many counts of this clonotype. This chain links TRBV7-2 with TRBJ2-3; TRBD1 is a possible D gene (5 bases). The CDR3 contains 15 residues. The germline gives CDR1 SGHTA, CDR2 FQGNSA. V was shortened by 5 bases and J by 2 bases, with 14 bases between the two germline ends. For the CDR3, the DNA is TGTGCCAGCAGCCCCGGACATAGTAACACAGATACGCAGTATTTT. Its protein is CASSPGHSNTDTQYF.

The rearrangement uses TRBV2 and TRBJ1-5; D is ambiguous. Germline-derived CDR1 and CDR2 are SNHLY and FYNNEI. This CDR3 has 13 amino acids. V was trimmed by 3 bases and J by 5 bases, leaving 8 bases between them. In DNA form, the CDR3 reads TGTGCCAGCAGTGATGCCGCCCATCAGCCCCAGCATTTT. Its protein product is CASSDAAHQPQHF.